These T cell receptor beta chains were read from a single sample in a study of shared clonotypes between healthy human individuals. The repertoire was sequenced with immunoSEQ multiplex PCR; TCRdb's copy has only in-frame clones and lacks some. The sample carries millions of clones, 95% recorded once. The sample comprised naive CD4+ T cells sorted from blood. Receptor source: a man aged 18 to 30 in good health. The CDR3 runs from the conserved cysteine through the conserved F or W. D genes are given only for firm matches. Rows give clone size only sometimes, using once, few, many, or a class for an expanded clone.

>TRBD1|TRBJ1-2|NA|TRBV6-1
TGTGCCAGCAGTGAAGACATAAGGGGGCTACTTGCCTTTAACTATGGCTACACCTTC
CASSEDIRGLLAFNYGYTF
>NA|TRBJ1-3|NA|TRBV4-1
TGCGCCAGCAGCCGGGGGGAAGAACAACGGGGAAACACCATATATTTT
CASSRGEEQRGNTIYF
>NA|TRBJ1-2|NA|TRBV6-5
TGTGCCAGCAGTTACTCGACGGAGTCCCCATATGGCTACACCTTC
CASSYSTESPYGYTF
>NA|TRBJ2-3|NA|TRBV30
TGTGCCTCTCCGGGATCGGAGGGTTTTGGGGATACGCAGTATTTT
CASPGSEGFGDTQYF
>NA|TRBJ2-2|NA|TRBV5-1
TGCGCCAGCAGCTTGGTTTATGGGGACACCGGGGAGCTGTTTTTT
CASSLVYGDTGELFF
>NA|TRBJ2-7|NA|TRBV7-9
TGTGCCAGCAGCCGCTCGGGGGTTGTTTATGGGGAAACCTACGAGCAGTACTTC
CASSRSGVVYGETYEQYF
>NA|TRBJ2-2|NA|TRBV19
TGTGCCGGGGCTGAGGACACCGGGGAGCTGTTTTTT
CAGAEDTGELFF
>TRBD2|TRBJ2-7|NA|TRBV18
TGTGCCAGCTCACCGAGGCTAGCGGAGACCTACGAGCAGTACTTC
CASSPRLAETYEQYF
>NA|TRBJ1-5|NA|TRBV6-6
TGTGCCAGCAGTTGGACAGAATATAGCAATCAGCCCCAGCATTTT
CASSWTEYSNQPQHF
>NA|TRBJ1-4|NA|TRBV28
TGTGCCAGCAGTTTTACTGGGAACGGCGCGGGCGAAAAACTGTTTTTT
CASSFTGNGAGEKLFF
>NA|TRBJ1-4|NA|TRBV30
TGTGCCTGGAGAGACGGGGGCGGTTGGGGAAAACTGTTTTTT
CAWRDGGGWGKLFF
>TRBD2|TRBJ2-2|NA|TRBV7-2
TGTGCCAGCAGCCCCCGTTTAGCGGGAGTGGGTACCGGGGAGCTGTTTTTT
CASSPRLAGVGTGELFF
>NA|TRBJ2-3|NA|TRBV18
TGTGCCAGCTCACCACGAGCGAGAGAGGGAGATACGCAGTATTTT
CASSPRAREGDTQYF
>TRBD2|TRBJ2-7|NA|TRBV27
TGTGCCAGCAGTTTCGAGCGGGGATCCTACGAGCAGTACTTC
CASSFERGSYEQYF
>NA|TRBJ1-2|NA|TRBV6-1
TGTGCCAGCACCCCCAAGCCAAATGGCAACTATGGCTACACCTTC
CASTPKPNGNYGYTF
>NA|TRBJ1-1|NA|TRBV7-6
TGTGCCAGCAGCTTAGCGGGGGACTTAAACACTGAAGCTTTCTTT
CASSLAGDLNTEAFF
>NA|TRBJ1-2|NA|TRBV19
TGTGCCAGTAGCCCCCACAATCTGGGGTCTAACTATGGCTACACCTTC
CASSPHNLGSNYGYTF
>TRBD1|TRBJ1-2|NA|TRBV19
TGTGCCAGTAGTACCTCACACGTCCCAACAGGGGGCTTAACCTTC
CASSTSHVPTGGLTF
>NA|TRBJ1-1|NA|TRBV19
TGTGCCAGTAAACGCCAGGGTGGGATTAACACTGAAGCTTTCTTT
CASKRQGGINTEAFF
>TRBD1|TRBJ2-5|NA|TRBV7-7
TGTGCTAGCAGCTTAGGGGCTGGGGACAGCCAAGAGACCCAGTACTTC
CASSLGAGDSQETQYF
>NA|TRBJ2-3|once|TRBV9
TGTGCCAGCAGCGTAGTGGGCAGGGGATCCGATACGCAGTATTTT
CASSVVGRGSDTQYF
>NA|TRBJ1-2|NA|TRBV11-2
TGTGCCAGCAGCTTACTCCCTGAACTATATGGCTACACCTTC
CASSLLPELYGYTF
>TRBD1|TRBJ2-7|NA|TRBV6-6
TGTGCCAGCAGTTACTGGGACAGGGGATACGAGCAGTACTTC
CASSYWDRGYEQYF
>TRBD1|TRBJ2-7|NA|TRBV7-2
TGTGCCAGCAGCCCGACAGGGGCGGGCTCCTACGAGCAGTACTTC
CASSPTGAGSYEQYF
>NA|TRBJ1-1|NA|TRBV18
TGTGCCAGCTCACCACTAGGGAATGAAGCTTTCTTT
CASSPLGNEAFF
>TRBD1|TRBJ1-5|NA|TRBV11-2
TGTGCCAGCAGCCGTGGGACAGTGGGTCATCAGCCCCAGCATTTT
CASSRGTVGHQPQHF
>TRBD2|TRBJ2-7|once|TRBV6-5
TGTGCCAGCAGTTACCCTAGCGGGAGGGGGACCTACGAGCAGTACTTC
CASSYPSGRGTYEQYF
>TRBD2|TRBJ2-7|few|TRBV5-1
TGCGCCAGCAGCCCTGGAGCGGGGGGGCCCTACGAGCAGTACTTC
CASSPGAGGPYEQYF
>NA|TRBJ2-7|NA|TRBV10-1
TGCGCCAGCAGTGAGGGCACGTTTACCTACGAGCAGTACTTC
CASSEGTFTYEQYF
>NA|TRBJ1-1|NA|TRBV30
TGTGCCTGGAGCGCCGGGACTTCGAACACTGAAGCTTTCTTT
CAWSAGTSNTEAFF
>NA|TRBJ1-1|NA|TRBV7-9
TGTGCCAGCAGCTTTAGAGGAGCGAACACTGAAGCTTTCTTT
CASSFRGANTEAFF
>NA|TRBJ2-2|NA|TRBV19
TGTGCCAGTAGTATATTGCGCGGGGGCGACACCGGGGAGCTGTTTTTT
CASSILRGGDTGELFF
>TRBD1|TRBJ2-7|NA|TRBV2
TGTGCCAGCAGTCTACAGGGGACCTACGAGCAGTACTTC
CASSLQGTYEQYF
>NA|TRBJ1-1|NA|TRBV5-4
TGTGCCAGCAGCTTGGAACCCGGGACGGTTGAAGCTTTCTTT
CASSLEPGTVEAFF
>NA|TRBJ2-3|NA|TRBV7-2
TGTGCCAGCAGCTTAGAAATCGGGGGGCCAGATACGCAGTATTTT
CASSLEIGGPDTQYF
>TRBD1|TRBJ1-6|NA|TRBV2
TGTGCCAGCAGTGAACAGGGGGCCAGGGCCTATAATTCACCCCTCCACTTT
CASSEQGARAYNSPLHF